These 12 T cell receptor beta chains originate from one sample sequenced in a study of blood T cell repertoires in COVID-19. Data came from immunoSEQ multiplex PCR; TCRdb stores just in-frame clones and leaves some out. Of around 97,000 clones detected, around four fifths appear once; the ten largest clones hold about 9.4%. Sequencing was done on a sample of peripheral blood. Receptors were obtained from a man between 65 and 85 years old with acute or convalescent COVID-19.

The V gene is TRBV24-1, the J gene TRBJ2-1; a weak D match, TRBD1 (5 bases). The V end was cut by 5 bases, the J end by 0 bases, with 10 bases between. The CDR3 covers 15 residues. CDR1 is KGHDR, CDR2 SFDVKD, per germline. The CDR3, as DNA: TGTGCCACCAGTGGACAGTCGGACTCCTACAATGAGCAGTTCTTC. Translation gives CATSGQSDSYNEQFF.

This chain uses TRBV18 with TRBJ2-1; 10 nucleotides align to TRBD2. The CDR3 loop spans 15 amino acids. Germline loops: CDR1 KGHSH, CDR2 LQKENI. V shed 6 bases and J 7 bases; nucleotides not matched to a gene: 9. The CDR3 DNA reads TGTGCCAGCTCTCTACAGCGGGGGGGCCGGAATGAGCAGTTCTTC. It specifies CASSLQRGGRNEQFF.

The rearrangement links TRBV3-1 (or the pseudogene TRBV3-2) to TRBJ1-3, with 7 bases fitting TRBD1. V lost 2 bases, J lost 4 bases, and 8 bases stayed unmatched. The CDR3 has 16 residues. The germline V gene encodes CDR1 LGHDT and CDR2 YNNKEL (reference sequence). The CDR3 spells CASSQSFTGVGNTIYF. The CDR3 region has the DNA TGTGCCAGCAGCCAATCGTTTACAGGGGTGGGAAACACCATATATTTT.

This rearrangement joins TRBV7-3 to TRBJ2-1; perhaps TRBD2 as D (7 bases). The CDR3 extends over 14 amino acids. Deletions cut 5 bases from V and 6 bases from J, with 14 bases between. Germline V gives CDR1 SGHTA, CDR2 FQGTGA. The CDR3 DNA reads TGTGCCAGCAGCCCTATGGCGGGGGCCAATGAGCAGTTCTTC. Translation gives CASSPMAGANEQFF. The full variable domain, completed using reference TRBV7-3 and TRBJ2-1, is GAGVSQTPSNKVTEKGKYVELRCDPISGHTALYWYRQSLGQGPEFLIYFQGTGAADDSGLPNDRFFAVRPEGSVSTLKIQRTERGDSAVYLCASSPMAGANEQFFGPGTRLTVL.

The rearrangement links TRBV5-1 to TRBJ1-1, with 7 bases fitting TRBD1. The length of the CDR3 is 15 residues. V shed 4 bases, J shed 3 bases, and the junction held 9 bases outside the gene matches. Germline values: CDR1 SGHRS, CDR2 YFSETQ. CDR3 region: CASSPSTGQYTEAFF. The CDR3 region has the DNA TGCGCCAGCAGCCCCTCGACGGGACAGTACACTGAAGCTTTCTTT.

The chain is built from TRBV27 and TRBJ2-7, with 7 bases lining up with TRBD2. The CDR3 sequence is 15 residues long. CDR1 is MNHEY and CDR2 is SMNVEV in the germline V gene (reference sequence). V lost 3 bases, J lost 1 base, and 6 bases stayed unmatched. In DNA form, the CDR3 reads TGTGCCAGCAGTTTGGGCGGGAGAATATCCTACGAGCAGTACTTC. This codes for CASSLGGRISYEQYF.

V is TRBV6-6 and J is TRBJ2-3; the match to TRBD2 covers 13 bases. The CDR3 is 15 amino acids. Germline CDR1 reads MNHNY; CDR2 reads SVGAGI (reference sequence). V trimming: 3 bases; J trimming: 8 bases; junction bases outside the gene matches: 5. This CDR3 reads CASSYTSGRVPTQYF. CDR3 DNA: TGTGCCAGCAGTTATACTAGCGGGAGGGTGCCTACGCAGTATTTT.

V and J are TRBV6-6 and TRBJ2-1; D possibly corresponds to TRBD2 (5 bases). V shed 6 bases and J shed 3 bases, with 15 bases lying between them. This CDR3 is built from 15 residues. The germline V gene encodes CDR1 MNHNY and CDR2 SVGAGI (reference sequence). The CDR3 DNA reads as TGTGCCAGCAGCCACGGAGGCCAGATCTACAATGAGCAGTTCTTC. Its protein is CASSHGGQIYNEQFF.

This clone was counted once. The CDR3 loop reads CASGAGEVATQYF. The CDR3 bases are TGTGCCAGCGGGGCGGGGGAAGTTGCGACCCAGTACTTC. This sequence joins TRBV12-5 and TRBJ2-5, with 7 bases matching TRBD2. This CDR3 has 13 amino acids. Germline V gene sequence: CDR1 LGHNT, CDR2 FRNRAP.

V is TRBV20-1 and J is TRBJ2-1; D may be TRBD1 (5 bases). The CDR3 is 17 amino acids. Germline CDR1 and CDR2: DFQATT and SNEGSKA (reference sequence). V was clipped by 3 bases and J by 0 bases, with 18 bases between them. The CDR3 region is CSASRFEWTSSYNEQFF. Written as DNA, the CDR3 is TGCAGTGCTAGTAGGTTTGAGTGGACAAGCTCCTACAATGAGCAGTTCTTC.

The V and J genes are TRBV4-1 and TRBJ1-1; possibly TRBD1 for D (6 bases). V gave up 2 bases and J gave up 0 bases, with 16 bases separating them. The CDR3 loop spans 17 amino acids. Per the germline V gene, CDR1 is MGHRA and CDR2 is YSYEKL. The CDR3 nucleotides are TGCGCCAGCAGCCAACTACGAGGTGGACAGCTGAACACTGAAGCTTTCTTT. This encodes CASSQLRGGQLNTEAFF.

This chain links TRBV7-2 with TRBJ2-7; 11 bases fit TRBD2. The V gene end was trimmed by 1 base and the J gene end by 5 bases; junction bases not matched to a gene: 10. Germline V gives CDR1 SGHTA, CDR2 FQGNSA. This CDR3 has 17 residues. In nucleotides, the CDR3 is TGTGCCAGCAGCTTAGATTATAGCGGGAGGGGCAATAACGAGCAGTACTTC. Amino acid sequence: CASSLDYSGRGNNEQYF.